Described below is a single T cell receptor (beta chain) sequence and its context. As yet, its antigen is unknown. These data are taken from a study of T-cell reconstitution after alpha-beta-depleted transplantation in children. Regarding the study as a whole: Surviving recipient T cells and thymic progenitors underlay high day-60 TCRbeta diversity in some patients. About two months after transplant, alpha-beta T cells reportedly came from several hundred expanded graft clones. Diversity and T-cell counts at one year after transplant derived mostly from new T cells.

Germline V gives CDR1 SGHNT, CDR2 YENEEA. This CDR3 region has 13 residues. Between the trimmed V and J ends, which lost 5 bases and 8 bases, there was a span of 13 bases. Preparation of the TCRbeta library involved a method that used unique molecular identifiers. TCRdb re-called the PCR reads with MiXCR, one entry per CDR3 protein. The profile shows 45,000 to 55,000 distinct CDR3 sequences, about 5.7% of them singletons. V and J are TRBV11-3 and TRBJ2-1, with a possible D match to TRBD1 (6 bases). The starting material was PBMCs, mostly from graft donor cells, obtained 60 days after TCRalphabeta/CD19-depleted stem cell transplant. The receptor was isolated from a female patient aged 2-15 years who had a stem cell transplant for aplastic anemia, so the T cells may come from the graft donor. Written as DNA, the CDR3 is TGTGCCAGCAGCCCAGATGGGGGCTATGAGCAGTTCTTC. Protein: CASSPDGGYEQFF.